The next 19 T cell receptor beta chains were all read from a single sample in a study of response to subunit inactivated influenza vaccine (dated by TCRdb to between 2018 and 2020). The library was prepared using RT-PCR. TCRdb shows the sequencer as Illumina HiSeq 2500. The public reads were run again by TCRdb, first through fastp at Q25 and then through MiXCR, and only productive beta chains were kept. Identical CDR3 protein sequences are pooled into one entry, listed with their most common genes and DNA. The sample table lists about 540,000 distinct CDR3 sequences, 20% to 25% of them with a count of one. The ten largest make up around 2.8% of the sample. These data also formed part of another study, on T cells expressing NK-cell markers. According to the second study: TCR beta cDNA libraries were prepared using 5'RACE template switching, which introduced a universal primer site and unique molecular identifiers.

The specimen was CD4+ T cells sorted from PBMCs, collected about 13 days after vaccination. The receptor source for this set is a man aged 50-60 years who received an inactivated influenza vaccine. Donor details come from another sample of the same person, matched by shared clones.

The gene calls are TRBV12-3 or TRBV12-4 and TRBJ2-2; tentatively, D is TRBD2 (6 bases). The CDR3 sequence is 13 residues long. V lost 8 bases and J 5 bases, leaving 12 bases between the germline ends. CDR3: CASAGLLTGELFF. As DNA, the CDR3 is TGTGCCAGCGCGGGACTGCTAACCGGGGAGCTGTTTTTT.

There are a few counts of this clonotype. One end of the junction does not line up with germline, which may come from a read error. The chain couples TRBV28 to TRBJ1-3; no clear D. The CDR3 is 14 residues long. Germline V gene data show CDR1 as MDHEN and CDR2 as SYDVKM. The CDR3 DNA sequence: TGTGCCAGCAGTATATGGACCACTGGAAACACCATATATTTT. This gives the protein CASSIWTTGNTIYF.

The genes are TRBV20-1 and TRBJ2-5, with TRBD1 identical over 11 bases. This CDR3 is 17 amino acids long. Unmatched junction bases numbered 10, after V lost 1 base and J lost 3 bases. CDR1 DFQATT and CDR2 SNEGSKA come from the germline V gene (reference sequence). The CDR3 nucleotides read TGCAGTGCTAGAGTTACAGGACAGGGGGCTGTAAAAGAGACCCAGTACTTC. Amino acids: CSARVTGQGAVKETQYF.

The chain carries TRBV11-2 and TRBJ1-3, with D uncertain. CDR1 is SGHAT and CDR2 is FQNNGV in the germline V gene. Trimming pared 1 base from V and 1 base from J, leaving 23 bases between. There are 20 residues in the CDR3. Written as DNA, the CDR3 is TGTGCCAGCAGCTTAGGTCCCAGCAGGATCCACCTCTCATCTGGAAACACCATATATTTT. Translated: CASSLGPSRIHLSSGNTIYF. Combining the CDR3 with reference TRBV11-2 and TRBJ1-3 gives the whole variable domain EAGVAQSPRYKIIEKRQSVAFWCNPISGHATLYWYQQILGQGPKLLIQFQNNGVVDDSQLPKDRFSAERLKGVDSTLKIQPAKLEDSAVYLCASSLGPSRIHLSSGNTIYFGEGSWLTVV.

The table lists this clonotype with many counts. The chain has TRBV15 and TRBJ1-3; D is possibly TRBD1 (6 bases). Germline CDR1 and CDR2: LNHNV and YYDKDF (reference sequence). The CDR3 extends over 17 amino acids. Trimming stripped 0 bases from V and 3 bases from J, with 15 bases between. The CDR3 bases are TGTGCCACCAGCAGAGACACAGGGACTTTAGTTGGAAACACCATATATTTT. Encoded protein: CATSRDTGTLVGNTIYF.

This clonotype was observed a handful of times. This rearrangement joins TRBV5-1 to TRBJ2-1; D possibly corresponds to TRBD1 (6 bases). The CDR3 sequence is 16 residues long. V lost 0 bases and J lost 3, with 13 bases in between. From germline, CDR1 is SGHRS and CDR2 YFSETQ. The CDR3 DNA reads TGCGCCAGCAGCTTGGGACAGGCCCTTTACTACAATGAGCAGTTCTTC. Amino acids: CASSLGQALYYNEQFF.

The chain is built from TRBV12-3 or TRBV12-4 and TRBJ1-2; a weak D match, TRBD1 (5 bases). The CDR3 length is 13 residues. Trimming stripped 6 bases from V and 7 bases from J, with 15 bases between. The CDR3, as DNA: TGTGCCAGCAGGTTGGGGGGTCTGTCTGGCTACACCTTC. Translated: CASRLGGLSGYTF.

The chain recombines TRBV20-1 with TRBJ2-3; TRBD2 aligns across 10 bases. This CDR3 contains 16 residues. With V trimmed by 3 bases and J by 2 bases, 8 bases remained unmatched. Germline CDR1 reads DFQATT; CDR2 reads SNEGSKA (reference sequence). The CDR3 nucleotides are TGCAGTGCTAGTCCGGGACTAGCGACATACACAGATACGCAGTATTTT. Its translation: CSASPGLATYTDTQYF.

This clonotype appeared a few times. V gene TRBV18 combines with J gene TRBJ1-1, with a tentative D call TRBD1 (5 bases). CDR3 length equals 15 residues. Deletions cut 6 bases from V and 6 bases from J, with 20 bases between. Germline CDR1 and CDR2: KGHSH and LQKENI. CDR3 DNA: TGTGCCAGCTCGCCTTCCCACGGGGCGATGGCTGAAGCTTTCTTT. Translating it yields CASSPSHGAMAEAFF.

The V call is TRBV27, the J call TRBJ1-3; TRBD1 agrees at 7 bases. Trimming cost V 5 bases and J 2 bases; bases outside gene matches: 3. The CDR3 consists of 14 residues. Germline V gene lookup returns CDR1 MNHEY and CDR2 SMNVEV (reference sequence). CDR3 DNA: TGTGCCAGCAGTGTACAGGGGACTGGAAACACCATATATTTT. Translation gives CASSVQGTGNTIYF.

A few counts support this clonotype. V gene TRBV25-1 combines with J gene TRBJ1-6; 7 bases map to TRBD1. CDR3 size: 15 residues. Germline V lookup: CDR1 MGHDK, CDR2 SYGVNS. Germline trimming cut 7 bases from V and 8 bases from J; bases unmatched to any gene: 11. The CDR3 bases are TGTGCCAGCACTTCAAGTCAGGGGGACTATTCACCCCTCCACTTT. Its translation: CASTSSQGDYSPLHF. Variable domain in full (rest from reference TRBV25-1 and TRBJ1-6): EADIYQTPRYLVIGTGKKITLECSQTMGHDKMYWYQQDPGMELHLIHYSYGVNSTEKGDLSSESTVSRIRTEHFPLTLESARPSHTSQYLCASTSSQGDYSPLHFGNGTRLTVT.

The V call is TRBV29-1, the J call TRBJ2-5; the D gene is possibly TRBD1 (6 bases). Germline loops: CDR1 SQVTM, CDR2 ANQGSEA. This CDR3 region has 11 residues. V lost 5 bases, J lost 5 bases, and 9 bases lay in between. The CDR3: CSVTGLETQYF. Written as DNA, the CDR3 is TGCAGCGTTACAGGGCTGGAGACCCAGTACTTC.

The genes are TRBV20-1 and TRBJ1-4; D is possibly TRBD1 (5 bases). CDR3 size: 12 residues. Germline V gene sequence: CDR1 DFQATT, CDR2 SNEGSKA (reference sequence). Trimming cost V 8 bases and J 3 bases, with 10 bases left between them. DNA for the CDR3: TGCAGTAGCAGGGCGGCTAATGAAAAACTGTTTTTT. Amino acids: CSSRAANEKLFF.

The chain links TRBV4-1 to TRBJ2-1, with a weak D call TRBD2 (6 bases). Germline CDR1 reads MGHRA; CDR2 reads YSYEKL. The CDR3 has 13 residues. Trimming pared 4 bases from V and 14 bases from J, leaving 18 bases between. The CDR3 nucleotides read TGCGCCAGCAGCCGCTCGGGGGACTTTGGGGAGTTCTTC. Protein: CASSRSGDFGEFF.

The CDR3 sequence is CASSLRVLAGGNEQYF. CDR3 DNA sequence: TGCGCCAGCAGCTTGCGGGTCCTAGCGGGGGGAAACGAGCAGTACTTC. The rearrangement uses TRBV5-1 and TRBJ2-7, with 11 bases lining up with TRBD2. V lost 1 base to trimming and J lost 5 bases; unmatched junction nucleotides: 8. The CDR3 is made up of 16 amino acids. Germline CDR1 and CDR2: SGHRS and YFSETQ.

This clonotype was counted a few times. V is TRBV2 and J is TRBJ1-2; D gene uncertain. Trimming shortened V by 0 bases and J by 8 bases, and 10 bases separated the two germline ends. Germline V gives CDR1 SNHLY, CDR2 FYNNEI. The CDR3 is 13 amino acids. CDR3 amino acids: CASSEARFIGYTF. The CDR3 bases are TGTGCCAGCAGTGAAGCGCGGTTTATAGGCTACACCTTC.

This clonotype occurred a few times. The CDR3 here is CASSFPAWGHRGPYEQYF. The CDR3 nucleotides are TGTGCCAGCAGTTTCCCGGCGTGGGGCCATCGAGGGCCCTACGAGCAGTACTTC. This chain uses TRBV28 with TRBJ2-7, with D tentatively TRBD1 or TRBD2 (5 bases each). In germline, CDR1 is MDHEN, CDR2 SYDVKM. The CDR3 length is 18 residues. The V gene lost 3 bases and the J gene lost 2 bases, with 23 bases spanning the gap.

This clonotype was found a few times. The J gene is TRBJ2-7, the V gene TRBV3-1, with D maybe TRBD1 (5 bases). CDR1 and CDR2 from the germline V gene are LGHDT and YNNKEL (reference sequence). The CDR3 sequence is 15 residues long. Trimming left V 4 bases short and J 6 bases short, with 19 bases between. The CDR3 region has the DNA TGTGCCAGCAGCCGCTCCGTGGGTGGAAGGGGCGAGCAGTACTTC. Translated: CASSRSVGGRGEQYF.

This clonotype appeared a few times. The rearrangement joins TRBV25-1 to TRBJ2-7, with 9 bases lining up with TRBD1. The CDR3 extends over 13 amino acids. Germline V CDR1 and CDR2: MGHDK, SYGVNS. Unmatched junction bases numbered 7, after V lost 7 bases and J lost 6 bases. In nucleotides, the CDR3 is TGTGCCAGCAACCGACAGGGGGAGCGCGAGCAGTACTTC. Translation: CASNRQGEREQYF.